These 6 T cell receptor beta chains originate from one sample sequenced in a study of T cell responses to AZD1222 COVID-19 vaccine. Repertoires were generated with immunoSEQ multiplex PCR, while TCRdb's copy carries only in-frame clones and drops some. The sample has tens of thousands of clones, just over 90% seen once. The source was peripheral blood, collected 28 days after the second AZD1222 dose. Receptor source: an adult who received the AZD1222 COVID-19 vaccine.

This chain joins TRBV10-3 and TRBJ1-1, with 12 bases matching TRBD1. The CDR3 is made up of 14 amino acids. V shed 10 bases and J 2 bases; nucleotides not matched to a gene: 5. Looked up from germline, CDR1 is ENHRY and CDR2 is SYGVKD. DNA for the CDR3: TGTGCCACTGGGACAGGGGGCTCAAACACTGAAGCTTTCTTT. It specifies CATGTGGSNTEAFF.

The J gene is TRBJ1-1, the V gene TRBV19; D ambiguous. Germline CDR1 and CDR2: LNHDA and SQIVND (reference sequence). The V end was cut by 7 bases, the J end by 7 bases, with 10 bases between. This CDR3 is built from 11 residues. CDR3: CASIFMSEAFF. The DNA for the CDR3 is TGTGCCAGTATATTTATGAGTGAAGCTTTCTTT.

The V call is TRBV19, the J call TRBJ1-1; D unclear. Trimming left V 3 bases short and J 0 bases short, with 8 bases between. Germline CDR1 reads LNHDA; CDR2 reads SQIVND (reference sequence). This CDR3 comprises 14 residues. DNA of the CDR3: TGTGCCAGTAGTATTCGTGGAATGAACACTGAAGCTTTCTTT. As protein: CASSIRGMNTEAFF.

This rearrangement joins TRBV7-2 to TRBJ2-1; D gene uncertain. The CDR3 is made up of 10 amino acids. CDR1 SGHTA and CDR2 FQGNSA come from the germline V gene. V lost 3 bases to trimming and J lost 6 bases, with 0 bases between them. DNA of the CDR3: TGTGCCAGCAGCTTCAATGAGCAGTTCTTC. It is translated as CASSFNEQFF.

V gene TRBV27 combines with J gene TRBJ1-1; no reliable D call. Germline V gives CDR1 MNHEY, CDR2 SMNVEV (reference sequence). The CDR3 is made up of 13 amino acids. Trimming pared 4 bases from V and 0 bases from J, leaving 6 bases between. The CDR3 is CASSYRMNTEAFF. CDR3 nucleotides: TGTGCCAGCAGTTACAGAATGAACACTGAAGCTTTCTTT.

The chain uses TRBV5-1 and TRBJ1-2, with D perhaps TRBD1 (5 bases). V lost 0 bases and J lost 4, with 16 bases in between. Germline loops: CDR1 SGHRS, CDR2 YFSETQ. This CDR3 contains 16 residues. The CDR3, as DNA: TGCGCCAGCAGCTTGGTTACGGGGGTTGGTGCCTATGGCTACACCTTC. It translates to CASSLVTGVGAYGYTF.